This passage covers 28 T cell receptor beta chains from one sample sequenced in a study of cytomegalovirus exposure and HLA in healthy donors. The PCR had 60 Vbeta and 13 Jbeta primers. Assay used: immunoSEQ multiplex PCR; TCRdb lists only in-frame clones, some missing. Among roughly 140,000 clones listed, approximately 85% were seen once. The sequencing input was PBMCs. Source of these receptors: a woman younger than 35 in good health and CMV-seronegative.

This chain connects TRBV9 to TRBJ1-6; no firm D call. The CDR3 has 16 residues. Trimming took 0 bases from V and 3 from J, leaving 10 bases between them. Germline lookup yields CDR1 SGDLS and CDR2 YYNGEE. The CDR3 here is CASSVGEWGYNSPLHF. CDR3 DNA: TGTGCCAGCAGCGTAGGGGAGTGGGGCTATAATTCACCCCTCCACTTT.

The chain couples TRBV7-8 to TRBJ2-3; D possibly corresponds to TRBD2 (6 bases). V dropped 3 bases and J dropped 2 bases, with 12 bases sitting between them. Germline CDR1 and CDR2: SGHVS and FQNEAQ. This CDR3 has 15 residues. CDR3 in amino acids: CASSLRLAVTDTQYF. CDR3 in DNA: TGTGCCAGCAGCTTGCGGTTAGCGGTCACAGATACGCAGTATTTT. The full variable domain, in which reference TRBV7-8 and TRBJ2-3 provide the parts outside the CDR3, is GAGVSQSPRYKVAKRGQDVALRCDPISGHVSLFWYQQALGQGPEFLTYFQNEAQLDKSGLPSDRFFAERPEGSVSTLKIQRTQQEDSAVYLCASSLRLAVTDTQYFGPGTRLTVL.

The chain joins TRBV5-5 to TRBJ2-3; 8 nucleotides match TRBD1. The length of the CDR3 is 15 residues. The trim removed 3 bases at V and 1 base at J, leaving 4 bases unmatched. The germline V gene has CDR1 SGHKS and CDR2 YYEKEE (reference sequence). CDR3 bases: TGTGCCAGCAGCTGGGCGGGACAGGGCACAGATACGCAGTATTTT. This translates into CASSWAGQGTDTQYF.

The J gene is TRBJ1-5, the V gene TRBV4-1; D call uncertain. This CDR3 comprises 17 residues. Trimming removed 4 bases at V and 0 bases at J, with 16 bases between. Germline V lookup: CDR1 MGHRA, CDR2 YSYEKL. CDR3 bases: TGCGCCAGCAGCCCGGGGAGGGCCCTTAGTAGCAATCAGCCCCAGCATTTT. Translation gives CASSPGRALSSNQPQHF.

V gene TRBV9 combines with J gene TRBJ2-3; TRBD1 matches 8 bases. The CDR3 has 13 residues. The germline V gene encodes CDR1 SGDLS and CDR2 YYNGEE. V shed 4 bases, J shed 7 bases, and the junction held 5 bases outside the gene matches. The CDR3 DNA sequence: TGTGCCAGCAGCCGGACAGGGTTGAATACGCAGTATTTT. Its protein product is CASSRTGLNTQYF.

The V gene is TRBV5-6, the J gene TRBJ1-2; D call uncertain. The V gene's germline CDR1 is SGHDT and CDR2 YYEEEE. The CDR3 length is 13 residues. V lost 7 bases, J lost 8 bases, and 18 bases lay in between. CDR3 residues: CASLTWSVRGYTF. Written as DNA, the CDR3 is TGTGCCAGCCTAACCTGGTCGGTTCGAGGCTACACCTTC.

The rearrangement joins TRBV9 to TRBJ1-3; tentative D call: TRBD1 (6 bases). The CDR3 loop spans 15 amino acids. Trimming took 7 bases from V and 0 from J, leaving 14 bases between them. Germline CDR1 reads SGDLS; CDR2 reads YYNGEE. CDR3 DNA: TGTGCCAGCGGGAAGGGGGTCGTCTCTGGAAACACCATATATTTT. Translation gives CASGKGVVSGNTIYF.

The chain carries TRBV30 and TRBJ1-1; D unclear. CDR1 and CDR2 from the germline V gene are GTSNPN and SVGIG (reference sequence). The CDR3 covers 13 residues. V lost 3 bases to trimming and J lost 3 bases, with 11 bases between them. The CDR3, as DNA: TGTGCCTGGAGCGTGGCGAGGTACACTGAAGCTTTCTTT. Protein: CAWSVARYTEAFF.

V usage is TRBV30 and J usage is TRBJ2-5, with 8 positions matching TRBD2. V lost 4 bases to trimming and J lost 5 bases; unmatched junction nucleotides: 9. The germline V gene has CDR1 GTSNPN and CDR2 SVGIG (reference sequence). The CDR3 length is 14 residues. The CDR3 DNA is TGTGCCTGGACCCTACGGGGGGGGTGGGAGACCCAGTACTTC. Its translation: CAWTLRGGWETQYF.

CDR3 DNA: TGTGCCAGCAGCTCTGACGGGTATGAAAAACTGTTTTTT. Translated: CASSSDGYEKLFF. The chain couples TRBV11-2 to TRBJ1-4; D gene uncertain. Germline lookup yields CDR1 SGHAT and CDR2 FQNNGV. This CDR3 is 13 amino acids long. V was clipped by 4 bases and J by 6 bases, with 9 bases between them.

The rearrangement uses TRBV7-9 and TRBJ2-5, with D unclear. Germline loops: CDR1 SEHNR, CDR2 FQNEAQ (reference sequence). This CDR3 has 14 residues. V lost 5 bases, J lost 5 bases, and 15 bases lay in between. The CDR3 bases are TGTGCCAGCAGCCCGACTCCCGCGCCGGAGACCCAGTACTTC. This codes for CASSPTPAPETQYF.

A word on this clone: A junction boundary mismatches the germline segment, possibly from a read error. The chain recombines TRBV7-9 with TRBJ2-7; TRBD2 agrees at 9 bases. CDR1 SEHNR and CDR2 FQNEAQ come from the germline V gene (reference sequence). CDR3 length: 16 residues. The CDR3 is CSSSSGPGSGSYEQYF. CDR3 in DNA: TGTTCCAGCAGCTCCGGCCCGGGTAGCGGGAGCTACGAGCAGTACTTC.

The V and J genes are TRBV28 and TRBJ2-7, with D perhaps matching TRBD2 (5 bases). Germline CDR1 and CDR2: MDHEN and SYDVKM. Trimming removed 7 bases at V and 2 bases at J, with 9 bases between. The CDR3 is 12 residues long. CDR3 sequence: CASTGFPYEQYF. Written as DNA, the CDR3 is TGTGCCAGCACGGGGTTTCCCTACGAGCAGTACTTC.

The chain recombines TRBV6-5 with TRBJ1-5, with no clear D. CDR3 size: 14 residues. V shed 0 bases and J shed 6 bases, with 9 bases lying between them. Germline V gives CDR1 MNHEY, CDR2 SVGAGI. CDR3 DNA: TGTGCCAGCAGTTACTCGACGAGGTTTCAGCCCCAGCATTTT. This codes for CASSYSTRFQPQHF.

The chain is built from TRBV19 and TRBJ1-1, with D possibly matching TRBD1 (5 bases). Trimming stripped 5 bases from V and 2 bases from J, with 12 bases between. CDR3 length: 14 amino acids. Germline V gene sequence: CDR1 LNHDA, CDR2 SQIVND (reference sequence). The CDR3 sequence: CASSEDSFNTEAFF. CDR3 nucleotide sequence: TGTGCCAGTAGTGAAGACAGCTTCAACACTGAAGCTTTCTTT.

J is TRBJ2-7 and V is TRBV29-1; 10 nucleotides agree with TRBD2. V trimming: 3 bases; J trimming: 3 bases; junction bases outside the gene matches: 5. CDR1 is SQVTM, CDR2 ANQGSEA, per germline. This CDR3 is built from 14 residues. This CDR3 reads CSVDGASGSYEQYF. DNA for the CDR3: TGCAGCGTTGATGGGGCTAGCGGGAGCTACGAGCAGTACTTC.

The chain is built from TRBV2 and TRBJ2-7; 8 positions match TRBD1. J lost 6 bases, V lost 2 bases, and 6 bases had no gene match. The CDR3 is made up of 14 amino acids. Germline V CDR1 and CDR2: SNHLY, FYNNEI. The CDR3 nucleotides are TGTGCCAGCAGTGAACGGACAGGGCAATCCGAGCAGTACTTC. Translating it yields CASSERTGQSEQYF.

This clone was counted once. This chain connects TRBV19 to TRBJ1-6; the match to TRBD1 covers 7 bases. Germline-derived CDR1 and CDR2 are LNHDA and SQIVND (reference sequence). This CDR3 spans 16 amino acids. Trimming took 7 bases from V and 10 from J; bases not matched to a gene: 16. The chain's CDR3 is CASTPDRQSASSPLHF. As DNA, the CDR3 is TGTGCCAGTACCCCGGACAGGCAGTCCGCTTCCTCACCCCTCCACTTT.

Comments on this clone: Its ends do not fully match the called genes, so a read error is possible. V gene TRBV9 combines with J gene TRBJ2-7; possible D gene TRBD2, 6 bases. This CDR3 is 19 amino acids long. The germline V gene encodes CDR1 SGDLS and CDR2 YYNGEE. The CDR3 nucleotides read TGTGCCGGCAGCGTAGATGGCGTCGCTAGCGAAACTCAAGATTACGAGCAGTACTTC. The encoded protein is CAGSVDGVASETQDYEQYF. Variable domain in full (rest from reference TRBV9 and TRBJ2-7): DSGVTQTPKHLITATGQRVTLRCSPRSGDLSVYWYQQSLDQGLQFLIQYYNGEERAKGNILERFSAQQFPDLHSELNLSSLELGDSALYFCAGSVDGVASETQDYEQYFGPGTRLTVT.

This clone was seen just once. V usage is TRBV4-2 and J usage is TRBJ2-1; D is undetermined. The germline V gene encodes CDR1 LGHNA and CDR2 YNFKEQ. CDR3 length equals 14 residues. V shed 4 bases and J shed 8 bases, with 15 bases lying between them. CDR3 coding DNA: TGTGCCAGCAGCCTTCTCCGAGGAAGCGATGAGCAGTTCTTC. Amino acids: CASSLLRGSDEQFF.

CDR3 protein: CASSLGQLEQYF. CDR3 DNA: TGTGCCAGCAGCTTGGGGCAGCTCGAGCAGTACTTC. This rearrangement joins TRBV7-9 to TRBJ2-7; tentatively, D is TRBD1 (5 bases). Germline V gene lookup returns CDR1 SEHNR and CDR2 FQNEAQ (reference sequence). The V gene lost 3 bases and the J gene lost 6 bases, with 9 bases spanning the gap. The CDR3 is made up of 12 amino acids.

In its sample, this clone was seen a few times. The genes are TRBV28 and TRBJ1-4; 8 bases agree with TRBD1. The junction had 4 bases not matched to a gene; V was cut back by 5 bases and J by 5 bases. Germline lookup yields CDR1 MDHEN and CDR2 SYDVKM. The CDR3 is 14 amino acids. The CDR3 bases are TGTGCCAGCAGTCGACAGGGGAGGAATGAAAAACTGTTTTTT. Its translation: CASSRQGRNEKLFF. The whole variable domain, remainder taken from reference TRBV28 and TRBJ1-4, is DVKVTQSSRYLVKRTGEKVFLECVQDMDHENMFWYRQDPGLGLRLIYFSYDVKMKEKGDIPEGYSVSREKKERFSLILESASTNQTSMYLCASSRQGRNEKLFFGSGTQLSVL.

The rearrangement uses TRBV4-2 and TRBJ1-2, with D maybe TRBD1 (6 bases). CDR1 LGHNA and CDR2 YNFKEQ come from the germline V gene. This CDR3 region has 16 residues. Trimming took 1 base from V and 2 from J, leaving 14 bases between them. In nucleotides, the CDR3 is TGTGCCAGCAGCCAAGGGGAGGCGGGGGCCAACTATGGCTACACCTTC. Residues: CASSQGEAGANYGYTF.

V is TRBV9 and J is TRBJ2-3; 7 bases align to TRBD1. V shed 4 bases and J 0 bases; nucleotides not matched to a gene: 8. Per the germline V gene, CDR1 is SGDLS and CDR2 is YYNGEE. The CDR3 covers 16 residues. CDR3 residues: CASSQLGQTSTDTQYF. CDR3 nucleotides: TGTGCCAGCAGCCAGCTGGGACAGACGAGCACAGATACGCAGTATTTT.

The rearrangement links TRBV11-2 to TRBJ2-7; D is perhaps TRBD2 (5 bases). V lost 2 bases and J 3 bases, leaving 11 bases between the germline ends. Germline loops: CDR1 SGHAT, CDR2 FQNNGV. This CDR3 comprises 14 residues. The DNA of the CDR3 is TGTGCCAGCAGCTTAACCTCCGGGGACTACGAGCAGTACTTC. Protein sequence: CASSLTSGDYEQYF.

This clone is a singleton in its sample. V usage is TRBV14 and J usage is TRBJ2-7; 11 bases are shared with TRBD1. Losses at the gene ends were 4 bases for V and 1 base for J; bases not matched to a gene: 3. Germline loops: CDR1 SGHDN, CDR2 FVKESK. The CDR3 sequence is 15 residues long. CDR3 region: CASSRGTGGSYEQYF. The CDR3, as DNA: TGTGCCAGCAGCCGCGGGACAGGGGGATCCTACGAGCAGTACTTC.

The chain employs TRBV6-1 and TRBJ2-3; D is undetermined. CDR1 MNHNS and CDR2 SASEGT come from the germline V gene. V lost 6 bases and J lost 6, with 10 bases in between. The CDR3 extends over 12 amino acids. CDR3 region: CASRVFRDTQYF. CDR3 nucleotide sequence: TGTGCCAGCAGAGTTTTCCGGGATACGCAGTATTTT.

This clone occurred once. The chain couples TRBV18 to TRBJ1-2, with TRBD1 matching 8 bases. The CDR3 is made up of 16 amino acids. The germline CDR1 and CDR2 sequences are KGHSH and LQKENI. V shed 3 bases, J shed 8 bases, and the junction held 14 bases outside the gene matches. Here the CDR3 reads CASSPYPLTGAWGYTF. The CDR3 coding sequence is TGTGCCAGCTCACCCTATCCTCTGACAGGGGCGTGGGGCTACACCTTC.